This T cell receptor beta chain was identified during a study of graft-versus-host responses after intestinal transplantation. Study information: Recipients had transplants, and these were multivisceral, liver-intestinal, or isolated intestinal. The recipients all started with anti-thymocyte globulin induction and then took tacrolimus and steroids for about 3 years. Study-wide findings and caveats: Allograft graft-versus-host to host-versus-graft clonal ratios ran high in patients with graft-donor T cell macrochimerism. Researchers found GvH clones in recipient marrow, and some showed up first in ileum or blood.

Germline CDR1 SNHLY, CDR2 FYNNEI. The CDR3 is 15 amino acids. With 5 bases removed from V and 0 bases from J, the gap between germline ends came to 11 bases. Sequencing was performed with immunoSEQ multiplex PCR; in TCRdb, only in-frame clones are kept and a portion is missing. The sample shows over 70,000 clones, around 83% of them seen only once. Comments on this clone: The target antigen is unknown.

The chain recombines TRBV2 with TRBJ2-1; D is perhaps TRBD1 (6 bases). Sample: unstimulated CD8+ T cells sorted from spleen or lymph node cells, taken before intestinal transplant. The TCR originated in a human donor who received an intestinal transplant. CDR3 in DNA: TGTGCCAGCAGTAGGCAGGGGAGCTCCTACAATGAGCAGTTCTTC. Translating gives CASSRQGSSYNEQFF.